This is a list of T cell receptor beta chains from one sample in a study of control samples from healthy donors and cancer patients. The protocol was immunoSEQ multiplex PCR, while the TCRdb copy is restricted to in-frame clones and leaves out a portion. There are about 80,000 clones in the sample; 85% to 90% occur only once, and less than 7% lies in the top ten. Material: blood. Receptors were obtained from a man over 45 in good health. Each CDR3 is given with its conserved first and last residue. D genes are given only for firm matches. Size is omitted from some rows. Given values are once, few, many or a class for expanded clones.

abundance: NA; v_gene: TRBV3-1/TRBV3-2; d_gene: NA; j_gene: TRBJ1-3; CDR3nt: TGTGCCAGCAGCCTCGGGACTCCTGGAAACACCATATATTTT; CDR3aa: CASSLGTPGNTIYF
abundance: NA; v_gene: TRBV29-1; d_gene: NA; j_gene: TRBJ1-2; CDR3nt: TGCAGCGTGGACGGGACACCCTATGGCTACACCTTC; CDR3aa: CSVDGTPYGYTF
abundance: NA; v_gene: TRBV18; d_gene: NA; j_gene: TRBJ2-3; CDR3nt: TGTGCCAGCTCATCGGCGCAGACGACGCAGTATTTT; CDR3aa: CASSSAQTTQYF
abundance: NA; v_gene: TRBV15; d_gene: TRBD2; j_gene: TRBJ2-3; CDR3nt: TGTGCCACCAGCAGAGATTGGGGTCGAGCGGGGGGTTTCGCAGATACGCAGTATTTT; CDR3aa: CATSRDWGRAGGFADTQYF
abundance: NA; v_gene: TRBV5-1; d_gene: TRBD2; j_gene: TRBJ2-3; CDR3nt: TGCGCCAGCCGACTAGCGGGGGGGCGAGGCACAGATACGCAGTATTTT; CDR3aa: CASRLAGGRGTDTQYF
abundance: once; v_gene: TRBV18; d_gene: TRBD1; j_gene: TRBJ2-7; CDR3nt: TGTGCCAGCTCACCTAACGGACAGGGGGGGGAGCAGTACTTC; CDR3aa: CASSPNGQGGEQYF
abundance: NA; v_gene: TRBV7-8; d_gene: NA; j_gene: TRBJ1-6; CDR3nt: TGTGCCAGCAGCTTAGCGCGGGGGGGCCTTCGTTCACCCCTCCACTTT; CDR3aa: CASSLARGGLRSPLHF
abundance: NA; v_gene: TRBV19; d_gene: NA; j_gene: TRBJ1-2; CDR3nt: TGTGCCAGTAGTATGTCCTACGGGGGCTACACCTTC; CDR3aa: CASSMSYGGYTF
abundance: NA; v_gene: TRBV15; d_gene: TRBD2; j_gene: TRBJ2-5; CDR3nt: TGTGCCACCAGCAGAGATAAGGGGAGGGTAGGACAAGAGACCCAGTACTTC; CDR3aa: CATSRDKGRVGQETQYF
abundance: few; v_gene: TRBV9; d_gene: TRBD1; j_gene: TRBJ1-1; CDR3nt: TGTGCCAGCAGCGCCGGGACAGGGATGGGGAACACTGAAGCTTTCTTT; CDR3aa: CASSAGTGMGNTEAFF
abundance: NA; v_gene: TRBV7-2; d_gene: NA; j_gene: TRBJ2-3; CDR3nt: TGTGCCAGCAGCTTATTTCTCTCCACAGATACGCAGTATTTT; CDR3aa: CASSLFLSTDTQYF
abundance: NA; v_gene: TRBV7-2; d_gene: NA; j_gene: TRBJ1-4; CDR3nt: TGTGCCAGCAGCAGAAAAGGAATGGCTAATGAAAAACTGTTTTTT; CDR3aa: CASSRKGMANEKLFF
abundance: NA; v_gene: TRBV24-1; d_gene: NA; j_gene: TRBJ1-2; CDR3nt: TGTGCCACCAGTGATTTTAACTATGGCTACACCTTC; CDR3aa: CATSDFNYGYTF
abundance: NA; v_gene: TRBV27; d_gene: TRBD1; j_gene: TRBJ1-2; CDR3nt: TGTGCCAGCAGGGACAGGGGGCAGGGCTACACCTTC; CDR3aa: CASRDRGQGYTF
abundance: NA; v_gene: TRBV18; d_gene: NA; j_gene: TRBJ1-2; CDR3nt: TGTGCCAGCTCACCAACAGGCTCGGGCCCCTATGGCTACACCTTC; CDR3aa: CASSPTGSGPYGYTF
abundance: NA; v_gene: TRBV10-2; d_gene: NA; j_gene: TRBJ2-3; CDR3nt: TGCGCCAGCAGTGCCCCCGCGGATACGCAGTATTTT; CDR3aa: CASSAPADTQYF
abundance: NA; v_gene: TRBV5-4; d_gene: NA; j_gene: TRBJ2-7; CDR3nt: TGTGCCAGCAGCCCAGAGGTCAGCTCCTACGAGCAGTACTTC; CDR3aa: CASSPEVSSYEQYF
abundance: NA; v_gene: TRBV14; d_gene: NA; j_gene: TRBJ1-6; CDR3nt: TGTGCCACCAGGATCTCCTGGTCACCCCTCCACTTT; CDR3aa: CATRISWSPLHF
abundance: NA; v_gene: TRBV6-5; d_gene: NA; j_gene: TRBJ1-2; CDR3nt: TGTGCCAGCAGTTACTCGCGTGTATATGGCTACACCTTC; CDR3aa: CASSYSRVYGYTF
abundance: NA; v_gene: TRBV7-2; d_gene: TRBD1; j_gene: TRBJ2-5; CDR3nt: TGTGCCAGCAGCCGCAGGGACAGGGGGAACGATTTGTACCAAGAGACCCAGTACTTC; CDR3aa: CASSRRDRGNDLYQETQYF
abundance: NA; v_gene: TRBV5-8; d_gene: NA; j_gene: TRBJ1-5; CDR3nt: TGTGCCAGCAGCTTGGGAGATGATAGCAATCAGCCCCAGCATTTT; CDR3aa: CASSLGDDSNQPQHF
abundance: NA; v_gene: TRBV5-1; d_gene: NA; j_gene: TRBJ1-2; CDR3nt: TGCGCCAGCAGCTATTCTGGGGACGGCTACACCTTC; CDR3aa: CASSYSGDGYTF
abundance: NA; v_gene: TRBV6-6; d_gene: TRBD1; j_gene: TRBJ1-5; CDR3nt: TGTGCCAGCAGCTCCGGGACAGAATACCATTTT; CDR3aa: CASSSGTEYHF
abundance: NA; v_gene: TRBV6-6; d_gene: NA; j_gene: TRBJ1-1; CDR3nt: TGTGCCAGCAGTTACTTAACGGTGGACACTGAAGCTTTCTTT; CDR3aa: CASSYLTVDTEAFF
abundance: NA; v_gene: TRBV5-8; d_gene: NA; j_gene: TRBJ2-1; CDR3nt: TGTGCCAGCAGCTTGGTGTCGGCCATCAATGAGCAGTTCTTC; CDR3aa: CASSLVSAINEQFF
abundance: NA; v_gene: TRBV30; d_gene: NA; j_gene: TRBJ2-3; CDR3nt: TGTGCCTGGACGGGACCCTACACAGATACGCAGTATTTT; CDR3aa: CAWTGPYTDTQYF